This T cell receptor (beta chain) was captured in a study of cytomegalovirus exposure and HLA in healthy donors. CDR1 is LGHNA, CDR2 YSLEER, per germline. The germline V and J ends were trimmed by 1 base and 7 bases, with 16 bases remaining between them. There are 16 residues in the CDR3. 60 Vbeta and 13 Jbeta primers were used in PCR. The table came from immunoSEQ multiplex PCR; TCRdb's copy has only in-frame clones and leaves some out. The table shows roughly 120,000 clones, with about four fifths occurring only once. Study-level findings and limits: There were fewer than 200 TCR beta chains listed as cytomegalovirus-associated. Specificity for CMV antigens was confirmed in vitro for a few of the CMV-associated chains. Reportedly, fewer N-insertions than the approximately 700-donor mean appeared in an Asian-associated ancestry cluster in a later analysis.

This clone was detected a few times. Antigen: not known. Sequencing was done on a sample of PBMCs. This receptor was taken from a man aged 35 to 55 in good health and CMV-seronegative. This rearrangement joins TRBV4-3 to TRBJ1-4; D possibly corresponds to TRBD1 (6 bases). CDR3: CASSQVITGSGEKLFF. CDR3 coding DNA: TGCGCCAGCAGCCAAGTTATAACAGGGTCAGGTGAAAAACTGTTTTTT.